Listed below are T cell receptor beta chains from one sample, sequenced in a study of blood T cell repertoires in COVID-19. The protocol was immunoSEQ multiplex PCR, while the TCRdb copy is restricted to in-frame clones and leaves out a portion. The sample gives some 140,000 clones, 70% to 85% of which show up once; roughly 3.6% is in the top ten. Sequenced sample: peripheral blood. The receptors here all came from a man between 60 and 75 years old with acute or convalescent COVID-19. Each CDR3 is given with its conserved first and last residue. A D gene is named only where the DNA matches it firmly. The listing skips clone size in some rows; elsewhere it reads once, few, many or a size class.

d_gene	v_gene	abundance	j_gene	CDR3nt	CDR3aa
NA	TRBV28	NA	TRBJ1-6	TGTGCCAGCAGTTTAAGAGGGACGCGGGGATCCTATAATTCACCCCTCCACTTT	CASSLRGTRGSYNSPLHF
NA	TRBV5-1	NA	TRBJ2-7	TGCGCCAGCAGCCCTGAACTAGACGAGCAGTACTTC	CASSPELDEQYF
NA	TRBV21-1	NA	TRBJ2-2	TGTGCCAGCAGCAAAGGCCGCACCCGCGGGGGAGACAGGTTCCGGAGCACCGGGGAGCTGTTTTTT	CASSKGRTRGGDRFRSTGELFF
NA	TRBV5-1	NA	TRBJ1-1	TGCGCCAGCAAACAGGAACCGAACACTGAAGCTTTCTTT	CASKQEPNTEAFF
NA	TRBV5-5	NA	TRBJ1-1	TGTGCCAGCAGCCCCACGAGGGATGGTGAAGCTTTCTTT	CASSPTRDGEAFF
TRBD1	TRBV6-2/TRBV6-3	NA	TRBJ2-7	TGTGCCAGCAGCCTCCGGGACAGGGGGCTTATCGAGCAGTACTTC	CASSLRDRGLIEQYF
NA	TRBV7-2	NA	TRBJ2-7	TGTGCCAGCAGCCCGATGAGCGGTAACTCCTACGAGCAGTACTTC	CASSPMSGNSYEQYF
NA	TRBV30	NA	TRBJ1-6	TGTGCCTGGAGTGTAGAAGACATGAGTTCACCCCTCCACTTT	CAWSVEDMSSPLHF
TRBD2	TRBV29-1	NA	TRBJ2-5	TGCAGCGCCCGGACTAGCGGCCAAGAGACCCAGTACTTC	CSARTSGQETQYF
TRBD2	TRBV28	few	TRBJ2-1	TGTGCCAGCAGACGCACTAGCGGAGCAAGCTCCTACAATGAGCAGTTCTTC	CASRRTSGASSYNEQFF
TRBD1	TRBV18	NA	TRBJ2-7	TGTGCCAGCTCAAAGGACAGGACCCACTACGAGCAGTACTTC	CASSKDRTHYEQYF
NA	TRBV12-3/TRBV12-4	NA	TRBJ2-5	TGTGCCAGCAGTCGTGTTGGAGGTGAGACCCAGTACTTC	CASSRVGGETQYF
TRBD2	TRBV19	NA	TRBJ2-1	TGTGCCAGTACCCCTCCGGGAGGGCCACCTGAGCAGTTCTTC	CASTPPGGPPEQFF
NA	TRBV7-2	NA	TRBJ1-5	TGTGCCAGCAGCTTAGGCAGGGCTCAGCCCCAGCATTTT	CASSLGRAQPQHF
NA	TRBV11-3	NA	TRBJ2-5	TGTGCCAGCAGCTTAGGCGGGCAGGAGACCCAGTACTTC	CASSLGGQETQYF
TRBD1	TRBV30	NA	TRBJ1-6	TGTGCCTGGAGTGGGGGGACAGGGGAGAATTCACCCCTCCACTTT	CAWSGGTGENSPLHF
NA	TRBV5-1	NA	TRBJ1-2	TGCGCCAGCAGCTCCTCGGACGGAGGTGGCTACACCTTC	CASSSSDGGGYTF
TRBD1	TRBV28	NA	TRBJ1-4	TGTGCCAGCAGAGGGACAGGGGGCCGTAATGAAAAACTGTTTTTT	CASRGTGGRNEKLFF
NA	TRBV5-6	once	TRBJ2-7	TGTGCCAGCAGCTCGCGGGTTACCTACGAGCAGTACTTC	CASSSRVTYEQYF
NA	TRBV27	few	TRBJ1-3	TGTGCCAGCAGTTTCGGCAGGGGCCCTGAAACTGGAAACACCATATATTTT	CASSFGRGPETGNTIYF
TRBD1	TRBV4-3	NA	TRBJ1-4	TGCGCCAGCAGCCAAGGGACAGGGATCGAAAAACTGTTTTTT	CASSQGTGIEKLFF
TRBD2	TRBV28	few	TRBJ2-2	TGTGCCAGCAGTTTGTTAGATATGACTAGCCGTACCGGGGAGCTGTTTTTT	CASSLLDMTSRTGELFF
TRBD2	TRBV7-2	NA	TRBJ2-3	TGTGCCAGCAGCTTAGCGCCGCGGGGGAACACAGATACGCAGTATTTT	CASSLAPRGNTDTQYF
TRBD1	TRBV5-1	NA	TRBJ2-7	TGCGCCAGCAGCTTGGAGGGGGACAGCCCCAGTGCCGAGCAGTACTTC	CASSLEGDSPSAEQYF
NA	TRBV5-1	NA	TRBJ2-5	TGCGCCAGCAGCCCCGATCCGTCTCGGGGAGAGACCCAGTACTTC	CASSPDPSRGETQYF
NA	TRBV30	once	TRBJ2-7	TGTGCCTGGAGCCTAATACAGGGCGGCGAGCAGTACTTC	CAWSLIQGGEQYF
NA	TRBV7-8	once	TRBJ2-3	TGTGCCAGCAGCCCACCCCAAGCTAGCACAGATACGCAGTATTTT	CASSPPQASTDTQYF
NA	TRBV7-2	few	TRBJ1-5	TGTGCCAGCAGCTTAGTGTCGGAGGGGTCCCAGCCCCAGCATTTT	CASSLVSEGSQPQHF
NA	TRBV18	NA	TRBJ2-3	TGTGCCAGCTCACTCCAACTACAAACAGATACGCAGTATTTT	CASSLQLQTDTQYF
TRBD1	TRBV5-4	NA	TRBJ1-4	TGTGCCAGCAGCGAAGACCTAGGGACAGGGGTTCGAGAAAAACTGTTTTTT	CASSEDLGTGVREKLFF